Following are 12 T cell receptor beta chains from one sample sequenced in a study of glioma-infiltrating T cells. Using RNA template, CDR3s of TCR alpha and beta were amplified with iRepertoire arm-PCR. TCRdb reprocessed the multiplex PCR reads with MiXCR, giving one entry per CDR3 protein. The sample lists roughly 350,000 distinct CDR3 sequences; about 40% were seen once. The sequenced sample consisted of glioma tissue, nonneoplastic brain tissue, or PBMCs (not recorded which). The receptors here all came from a human donor with low-grade glioma or glioblastoma, undergoing nonglioma brain surgery, or in good health (not recorded which).

Points on this clonotype: This clone may be a read error of a much larger clone one base away. The chain joins TRBV6-6 to TRBJ2-7; the match to TRBD2 covers 14 bases. CDR3 length equals 17 residues. In germline, CDR1 is MNHNY, CDR2 SVGAGI (reference sequence). CDR3 in amino acids: CPSSSSGTSGRGWEQYF. CDR3 coding DNA: TGTCCCAGCAGTTCTTCCGGGACTAGCGGGAGAGGATGGGAGCAGTACTTC.

The chain combines TRBV20-1 with TRBJ1-5; 8 bases line up with TRBD1. CDR1 and CDR2 from the germline V gene are DFQATT and SNEGSKA (reference sequence). There are 14 residues in the CDR3. V gave up 3 bases and J gave up 3 bases; unmatched junction bases: 4. The CDR3: CSARKGQVNQPQHF. As DNA, the CDR3 is TGCAGTGCTAGGAAGGGACAGGTCAATCAGCCCCAGCATTTT.

This sequence joins TRBV25-1 and TRBJ2-1, with D perhaps TRBD1 (6 bases). The CDR3 contains 16 residues. Deletions cut 6 bases from V and 1 base from J, with 16 bases between. Germline V CDR1 and CDR2: MGHDK, SYGVNS. The CDR3, as DNA: TGTGCCAGCAGGGAGCTCGTGGGGGCATCCTACAATGAGCAGTTCTTC. This sequence encodes CASRELVGASYNEQFF.

This clonotype came up a few times. The CDR3 end shows no conserved phenylalanine or tryptophan, and so a read error is likely. V is TRBV6-2 or TRBV6-3 and J is TRBJ2-1; D possibly corresponds to TRBD1 (6 bases). The CDR3 totals 12 residues. Trimming shortened V by 2 bases and J by 9 bases, and 8 bases separated the two germline ends. Germline-derived CDR1 and CDR2 are MNHEY and SVGEGT. CDR3 coding DNA: TGTGCCAGCAGTTACCAGGGGTTTGAGCAGTTCCTC. This encodes CASSYQGFEQFL.

About this clonotype itself: This may stem from a read error, because a much larger clone lies one nucleotide away. The chain couples TRBV20-1 to TRBJ1-6; weak D call: TRBD1 (5 bases). The V end was cut by 2 bases, the J end by 7 bases, with 9 bases between. The CDR3 spans 13 residues. CDR1 is DFQATT, CDR2 SNEGSKA, per germline (reference sequence). The CDR3 reads CSARWGRNSPLHF. In DNA, the CDR3 is TGCAGTGCTAGATGGGGCAGAAATTCACCCCTCCACTTT.

V and J are TRBV20-1 and TRBJ2-7; TRBD1 might be the D (8 bases). The ends were cut back, 3 bases at V and 5 bases at J, with 20 bases in the middle. The CDR3 has 15 amino acids. CDR1 is DFQATT, CDR2 SNEGSKA, per germline (reference sequence). The DNA of the CDR3 is TGCAGTGCTAGGGTGCACAACAGGGGGGGGGACGAGCAGTACTTC. It yields the protein CSARVHNRGGDEQYF.

Remarks on this clonotype: At one end the junction does not follow the germline gene, possibly because of a read error. The chain joins TRBV5-4 to TRBJ2-1; a weak D match, TRBD2 (6 bases). This CDR3 has 13 residues. The germline gives CDR1 SGHNT, CDR2 YYREEE (reference sequence). CDR3 nucleotide sequence: TGTGCCATGGCCCCTAGCGCCTACAATGAGAAGTTCTTC. As protein: CAMAPSAYNEKFF.

A remark on this clonotype: At one end the junction does not follow the germline gene, possibly because of a read error. The gene calls are TRBV29-1 and TRBJ1-2; D may be TRBD1 (6 bases). Germline lookup yields CDR1 SQVTM and CDR2 ANQGSEA. The CDR3 totals 15 residues. The chain's CDR3 is CSVEEPLQGHYDYTF. DNA of the CDR3: TGCAGCGTTGAAGAACCCCTCCAGGGGCACTATGACTACACCTTC.

The table lists this clonotype with many counts. This chain links TRBV4-3 with TRBJ2-7, with TRBD2 matching 9 bases. The trim removed 2 bases at V and 3 bases at J, leaving 2 bases unmatched. Germline CDR1 is LGHNA and CDR2 is YSLEER. The CDR3 is made up of 14 amino acids. The CDR3 bases are TGCGCCAGCAGCCAACAAGCGGGAGGCTACGAGCAGTACTTC. This gives the protein CASSQQAGGYEQYF.

The chain recombines TRBV4-1 with TRBJ2-3, with D uncertain. V lost 1 base to trimming and J lost 0 bases, with 8 bases between them. Germline V gives CDR1 MGHRA, CDR2 YSYEKL. There are 15 residues in the CDR3. The CDR3 region is CASSQASTSTDTQYF. The DNA of the CDR3 is TGCGCCAGCAGCCAAGCTTCGACTAGCACAGATACGCAGTATTTT.

In regard to this clonotype: The CDR3 carries no conserved terminal phenylalanine or tryptophan, so it likely arises from a read error. The genes are TRBV27 and TRBJ2-7, with 8 bases matching TRBD1. Trimming cost V 6 bases and J 0 bases; bases outside gene matches: 7. Germline CDR1 and CDR2: MNHEY and SMNVEV (reference sequence). The CDR3 consists of 15 residues. The CDR3, as DNA: TGTGCCAGCAGCCTCGACAGGGGCAGCTCCTACGAGCAGTACTAC. Amino acid sequence: CASSLDRGSSYEQYY.

This clonotype was found a few times. The genes are TRBV28 and TRBJ2-7, with 9 bases identical to TRBD1. Germline V gives CDR1 MDHEN, CDR2 SYDVKM. The CDR3 spans 15 residues. With 5 bases clipped from V and 8 bases from J, the junction kept 13 bases outside the gene matches. The DNA for the CDR3 is TGTGCCAGCAGTCCGCGGACAGGGGAGGGGAAGAAGCAGTACTTC. This translates into CASSPRTGEGKKQYF.